The T cell receptor beta chain under discussion was sequenced for a study of tumor and adjacent non-tumor tissue in lung cancer. Study in general: The patients, about nine men and several women, were about 31 to 80 with stage I to III disease.

A modified ARM-PCR protocol with three rounds of nested PCR amplified TCRbeta. Each CDR3 protein is one row after TCRdb ran MiXCR on the multiplex PCR reads. Among just over 200,000 distinct CDR3 sequences listed, 71% were seen once. V lost 4 bases, J lost 1 base, and 5 bases stayed unmatched. CDR1 is MDHEN and CDR2 is SYDVKM in the germline V gene. This CDR3 is 15 amino acids long. This sample's RNA came from whole unsorted tissue. Study results and caveats: Tumor TCR diversity, when higher, was linked to shorter survival. Compared with tumor, normal lung showed significantly lower TCR diversity.

In the case of this clonotype: Its antigen is unidentified.

The material sequenced was lung tumor tissue. The chain is built from TRBV28 and TRBJ2-7; 9 bases fit TRBD1. The clonotype comes from a man in his sixties with non-small cell lung cancer. The CDR3 region is CASSSPGTGSYEQYF. The CDR3 DNA reads TGTGCCAGCAGTTCCCCCGGGACAGGGTCCTACGAGCAGTACTTC.